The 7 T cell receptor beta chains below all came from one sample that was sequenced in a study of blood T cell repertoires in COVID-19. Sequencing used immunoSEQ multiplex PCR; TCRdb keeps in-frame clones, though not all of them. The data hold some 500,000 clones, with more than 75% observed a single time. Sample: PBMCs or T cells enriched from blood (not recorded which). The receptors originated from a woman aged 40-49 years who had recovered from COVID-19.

CDR3 sequence: CASSEAGQGGTDTQYF. CDR3 sequence (DNA): TGTGCCAGCAGTGAGGCCGGACAGGGAGGGACAGATACGCAGTATTTT. The chain employs TRBV6-1 and TRBJ2-3; D perhaps matches TRBD1 (8 bases). V was cut by 3 bases and J by 3 bases, with 16 bases left in between. CDR1 and CDR2 (germline): MNHNS, SASEGT. The length of the CDR3 is 16 residues.

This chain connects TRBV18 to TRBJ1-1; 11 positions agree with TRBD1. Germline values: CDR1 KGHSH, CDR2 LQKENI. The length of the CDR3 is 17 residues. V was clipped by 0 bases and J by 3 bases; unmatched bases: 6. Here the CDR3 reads CASSPPGRTGGYTEAFF. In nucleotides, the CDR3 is TGTGCCAGCTCACCACCGGGGCGGACAGGGGGCTACACTGAAGCTTTCTTT.

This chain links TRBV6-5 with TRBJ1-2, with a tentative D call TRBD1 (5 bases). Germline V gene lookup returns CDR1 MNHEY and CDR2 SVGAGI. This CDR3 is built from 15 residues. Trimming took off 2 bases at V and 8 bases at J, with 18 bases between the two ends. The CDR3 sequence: CASSYATTGSWGYTF. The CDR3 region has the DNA TGTGCCAGCAGTTACGCAACAACAGGATCTTGGGGCTACACCTTC.

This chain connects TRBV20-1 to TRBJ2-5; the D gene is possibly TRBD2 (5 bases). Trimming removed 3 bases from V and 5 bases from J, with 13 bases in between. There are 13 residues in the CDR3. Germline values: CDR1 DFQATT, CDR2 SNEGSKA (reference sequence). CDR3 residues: CSASIGVLETQYF. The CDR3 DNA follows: TGCAGTGCTAGTATCGGGGTTTTGGAGACCCAGTACTTC.

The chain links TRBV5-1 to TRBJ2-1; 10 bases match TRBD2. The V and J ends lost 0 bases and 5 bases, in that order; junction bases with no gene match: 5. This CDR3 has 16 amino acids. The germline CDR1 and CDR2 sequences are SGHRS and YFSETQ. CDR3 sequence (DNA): TGCGCCAGCAGCTTGGAAGCGGGAGGGCCCCACAATGAGCAGTTCTTC. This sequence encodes CASSLEAGGPHNEQFF.

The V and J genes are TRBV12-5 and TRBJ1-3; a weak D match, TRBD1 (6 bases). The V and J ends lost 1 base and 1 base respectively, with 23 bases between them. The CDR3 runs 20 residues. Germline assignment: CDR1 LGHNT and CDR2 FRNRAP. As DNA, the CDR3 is TGTGCTAGTGGTTTGGCCAATTCGGGACACCGAATCGAATCTGGAAACACCATATATTTT. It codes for CASGLANSGHRIESGNTIYF.

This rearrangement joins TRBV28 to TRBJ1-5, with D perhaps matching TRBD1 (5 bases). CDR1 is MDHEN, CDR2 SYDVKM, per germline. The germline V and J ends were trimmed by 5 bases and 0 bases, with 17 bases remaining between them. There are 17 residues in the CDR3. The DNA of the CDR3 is TGTGCCAGCAGTATCCGGACTGGGACTTATAGCAATCAGCCCCAGCATTTT. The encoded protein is CASSIRTGTYSNQPQHF.